This entry features one T cell receptor beta chain sequence. Its antigen is as yet unknown. Some clones are missing from TCRdb's copy, which holds only in-frame ones; the method was immunoSEQ multiplex PCR. Counted here are roughly 180,000 clones, around nine tenths occurring once; the ten biggest clones make up roughly 0.49%. The sample belongs to a study of T cell responses to AZD1222 COVID-19 vaccine. Findings of the study overall: Mostly white British, mostly female donors; authors suggested clonal diversity may be underestimated. Vaccination with two AZD1222 doses was followed by a rise in Spike-specific TCR breadth and depth. Scientists sampled the repertoires only once the peak T cell response had passed.

V lost 7 bases, J lost 0 bases, and 19 bases lay in between. The CDR3 sequence is 16 residues long. Germline-derived CDR1 and CDR2 are MDHEN and SYDVKM. This TCR came from an adult in good health. The V gene is TRBV28, the J gene TRBJ2-7, with a tentative D call TRBD2 (6 bases). The sequences come from peripheral blood, collected on day 0 of AZD1222 vaccination. CDR3 in amino acids: CASTPVWGVSSYEQYF. CDR3 DNA sequence: TGTGCCAGCACTCCCGTCTGGGGGGTCAGCTCCTACGAGCAGTACTTC.